This TCR beta chain was recovered during a study of T cell changes during pregnancy in multiple sclerosis. Data came from immunoSEQ multiplex PCR; TCRdb stores just in-frame clones and leaves some out. The table shows 85,000 to 130,000 clones, with around 90% occurring only once. This CDR3 has 14 residues. Trimming shortened V by 2 bases and J by 8 bases, and 10 bases separated the two germline ends. Germline values: CDR1 SGHTA, CDR2 FQGTGA. This specimen was peripheral blood, taken after pregnancy. This receptor was identified in a female donor with multiple sclerosis, enrolled in a pregnancy study. The rearrangement joins TRBV7-3 to TRBJ2-6, with D possibly being TRBD2 (5 bases). The CDR3: CASSLAAGTNVLTF. Written as DNA, the CDR3 is TGTGCCAGCAGCTTAGCCGCCGGGACCAACGTCCTGACTTTC.